Shown below are 3 T cell receptor beta chains from a single sample sequenced in a study of blood T cell repertoires in COVID-19. TCRdb's table, derived via immunoSEQ multiplex PCR, lists solely in-frame clones and lacks some. Here the sample spans 100,000 to 120,000 clones, about 72% being singletons. The source material was peripheral blood. These TCRs come from a woman aged 55-75 years with acute or convalescent COVID-19.

CDR3 in amino acids: CASSQETGGRAQPQHF. The CDR3 nucleotides read TGTGCCAGCAGCCAAGAGACGGGTGGCAGGGCCCAGCCCCAGCATTTT. The chain has TRBV3-1 (or the pseudogene TRBV3-2) and TRBJ1-5; a possible D gene is TRBD1 (5 bases). The V gene's germline CDR1 is LGHDT and CDR2 YNNKEL (reference sequence). Trimming left V 0 bases short and J 7 bases short, with 16 bases between. The CDR3 has 16 residues.

V gene TRBV24-1 combines with J gene TRBJ1-2; the D is unclear. CDR1 and CDR2 from the germline V gene are KGHDR and SFDVKD. Trimming pared 0 bases from V and 4 bases from J, leaving 8 bases between. The CDR3 spans 14 residues. CDR3 residues: CATSDLGSGYGYTF. The CDR3 nucleotides are TGTGCCACCAGTGATTTGGGGTCAGGCTATGGCTACACCTTC.

This chain connects TRBV7-9 to TRBJ1-1, with 8 bases identical to TRBD1. V trimming: 2 bases; J trimming: 1 base; junction bases outside the gene matches: 3. Germline CDR1 and CDR2: SEHNR and FQNEAQ (reference sequence). The CDR3 has 15 amino acids. The CDR3 here is CASSLLGQANTEAFF. The CDR3 DNA reads TGTGCCAGCAGCTTACTGGGACAGGCGAACACTGAAGCTTTCTTT. The variable domain in full, with the rest retrieved from reference TRBV7-9 and TRBJ1-1, is DTGVSQNPRHKITKRGQNVTFRCDPISEHNRLYWYRQTLGQGPEFLTYFQNEAQLEKSRLLSDRFSAERPKGSFSTLEIQRTEQGDSAMYLCASSLLGQANTEAFFGQGTRLTVV.